Below are 2 T cell receptor beta chains sequenced from a single sample in a study of T cells in pancreatic ductal adenocarcinoma. Here immunoSEQ multiplex PCR was the method, and the copy in TCRdb shows in-frame clones only, minus some. Seen here are around 100,000 clones, roughly 96% observed once, and the top ten hold roughly 3%. Selected pancreatic ductal adenocarcinoma patients had undergone surgery without neoadjuvant therapy. The sequenced material came from PBMCs. The receptors come from a human donor with pancreatic ductal adenocarcinoma.

This chain joins TRBV9 and TRBJ2-5; D might be TRBD1 (6 bases). The CDR3 length is 13 residues. Deletions cut 3 bases from V and 5 bases from J, with 11 bases between. CDR1 SGDLS and CDR2 YYNGEE come from the germline V gene. In DNA form, the CDR3 reads TGTGCCAGCAGCGCAGGGGAGTGGGAGACCCAGTACTTC. It encodes CASSAGEWETQYF.

This clone was found a few times. The chain links TRBV7-9 to TRBJ2-5; D uncertain. The CDR3 is 19 residues long. Germline CDR1 SEHNR, CDR2 FQNEAQ (reference sequence). V shed 3 bases and J shed 4 bases, with 27 bases lying between them. CDR3 bases: TGTGCCAGCAGCTTTTTAGTTCAGCTCGGGTATACGGTTCCAGAGACCCAGTACTTC. Its protein product is CASSFLVQLGYTVPETQYF.